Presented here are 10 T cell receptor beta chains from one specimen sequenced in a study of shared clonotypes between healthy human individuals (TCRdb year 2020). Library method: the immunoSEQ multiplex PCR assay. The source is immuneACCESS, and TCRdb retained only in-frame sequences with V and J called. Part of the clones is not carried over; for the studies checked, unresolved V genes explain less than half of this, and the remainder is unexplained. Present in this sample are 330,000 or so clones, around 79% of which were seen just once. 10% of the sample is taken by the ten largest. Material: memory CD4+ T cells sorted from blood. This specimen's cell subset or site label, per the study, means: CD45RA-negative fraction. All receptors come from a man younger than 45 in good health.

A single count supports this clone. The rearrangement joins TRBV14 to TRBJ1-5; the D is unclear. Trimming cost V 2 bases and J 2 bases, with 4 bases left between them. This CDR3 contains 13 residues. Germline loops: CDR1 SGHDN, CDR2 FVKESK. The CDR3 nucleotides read TGTGCCAGCAGCCAACGCGGCAATCAGCCCCAGCATTTT. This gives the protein CASSQRGNQPQHF. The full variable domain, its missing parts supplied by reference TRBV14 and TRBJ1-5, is EAGVTQFPSHSVIEKGQTVTLRCDPISGHDNLYWYRRVMGKEIKFLLHFVKESKQDESGMPNNRFLAERTGGTYSTLKVQPAELEDSGVYFCASSQRGNQPQHFGDGTRLSIL.

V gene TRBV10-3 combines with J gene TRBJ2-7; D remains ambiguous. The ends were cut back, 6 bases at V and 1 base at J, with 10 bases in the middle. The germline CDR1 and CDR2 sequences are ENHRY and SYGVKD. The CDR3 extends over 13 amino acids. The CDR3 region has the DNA TGTGCCATCAGCCGGACCACATCCTACGAGCAGTACTTC. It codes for CAISRTTSYEQYF.

The CDR3 DNA follows: TGTGCCAGCAGCCCCGGACTATCAGCAGGGGAGCTGTTTTTT. It yields the protein CASSPGLSAGELFF. This chain connects TRBV7-3 to TRBJ2-2; D perhaps matches TRBD2 (6 bases). CDR1 is SGHTA and CDR2 is FQGTGA in the germline V gene. The CDR3 length is 14 residues. V lost 5 bases, J lost 8 bases, and 15 bases lay in between.

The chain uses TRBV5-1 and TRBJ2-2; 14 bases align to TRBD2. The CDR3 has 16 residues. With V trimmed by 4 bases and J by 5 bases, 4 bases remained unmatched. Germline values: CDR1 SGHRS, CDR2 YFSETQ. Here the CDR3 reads CASSQGTSGSTGELFF. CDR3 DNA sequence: TGCGCCAGCAGCCAAGGGACTAGCGGGAGTACCGGGGAGCTGTTTTTT.

The CDR3 DNA reads as TGTGCCAGCAGCTTGGGACAGACCAGCCTCTACGAGCAGTACTTC. Translating gives CASSLGQTSLYEQYF. The chain has TRBV5-4 and TRBJ2-7; D is possibly TRBD1 (5 bases). Trimming removed 0 bases from V and 3 bases from J, with 13 bases in between. The CDR3 runs 15 residues. The germline V gene encodes CDR1 SGHNT and CDR2 YYREEE (reference sequence). The whole variable domain, filled in from reference TRBV5-4 and TRBJ2-7, reads ETGVTQSPTHLIKTRGQQVTLRCSSQSGHNTVSWYQQALGQGPQFIFQYYREEENGRGNFPPRFSGLQFPNYSSELNVNALELDDSALYLCASSLGQTSLYEQYFGPGTRLTVT.

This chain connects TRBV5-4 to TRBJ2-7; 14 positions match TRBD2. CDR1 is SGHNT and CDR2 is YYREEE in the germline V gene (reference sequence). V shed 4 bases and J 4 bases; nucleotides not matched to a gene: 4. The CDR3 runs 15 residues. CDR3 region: CASSAGLAGAYEQYF. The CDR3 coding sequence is TGTGCCAGCAGCGCGGGACTAGCGGGAGCTTACGAGCAGTACTTC.

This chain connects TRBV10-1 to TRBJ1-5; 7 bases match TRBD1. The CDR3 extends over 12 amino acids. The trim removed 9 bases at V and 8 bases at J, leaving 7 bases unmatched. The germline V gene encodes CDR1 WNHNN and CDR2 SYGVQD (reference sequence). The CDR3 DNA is TGCGCCAGAAGACAGGGAGACAAGCCCCAGCATTTT. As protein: CARRQGDKPQHF.

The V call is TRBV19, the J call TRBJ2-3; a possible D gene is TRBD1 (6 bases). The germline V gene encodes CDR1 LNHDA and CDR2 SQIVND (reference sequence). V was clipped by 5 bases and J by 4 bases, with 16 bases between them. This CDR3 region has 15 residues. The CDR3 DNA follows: TGTGCCAGTAGTCCAACAGGGATGAGATCAGATACGCAGTATTTT. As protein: CASSPTGMRSDTQYF.

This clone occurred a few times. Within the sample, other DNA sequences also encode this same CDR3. CDR3 bases: TGCGCCAGCAGCTTGGGGGCTACCGGGGAGCTGTTTTTT. This codes for CASSLGATGELFF. V gene TRBV5-1 combines with J gene TRBJ2-2; D uncertain. This CDR3 has 13 amino acids. In germline, CDR1 is SGHRS, CDR2 YFSETQ. Trimming pared 0 bases from V and 5 bases from J, leaving 5 bases between.

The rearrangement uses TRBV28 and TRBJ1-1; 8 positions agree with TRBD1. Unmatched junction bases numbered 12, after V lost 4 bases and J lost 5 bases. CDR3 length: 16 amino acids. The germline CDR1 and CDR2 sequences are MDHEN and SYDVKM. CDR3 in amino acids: CASSSDRDTTVTEAFF. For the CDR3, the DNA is TGTGCCAGCAGTTCGGACAGGGATACTACGGTGACTGAAGCTTTCTTT.